A selection of T cell receptor beta chains follows, all from one sample in a study of blood T cell repertoires in COVID-19. TCRdb's table, derived via immunoSEQ multiplex PCR, lists solely in-frame clones and lacks some. The data show about 200,000 clones, 85% to 95% seen once. The material sequenced was peripheral blood. The receptors originated from a man in his thirties or forties with COVID-19, enrolled during active disease. The CDR3 runs from the conserved cysteine through the conserved F or W. Each record gives: clone size, V gene, D gene, J gene, CDR3 DNA, CDR3 protein. D genes are given only for firm matches. Not every row has a clone size; where given, it reads once, few, many or a size class.

once	TRBV7-9	TRBD2	TRBJ2-3	TGTGCCAGCAGCTCTAGCGGGACTAGCACAGATACGCAGTATTTT	CASSSSGTSTDTQYF
-	TRBV7-6	TRBD1	TRBJ1-1	TGTGCCAGCAGCCCGGGACAGATAATGAACACTGAAGCTTTCTTT	CASSPGQIMNTEAFF
-	TRBV5-4	TRBD1	TRBJ2-7	TGTGCCAGCAGCGTAGACAGGGCAACGTACGAGCAGTACTTC	CASSVDRATYEQYF
-	TRBV2	-	TRBJ2-7	TGTGCCAGCAGTGAATGGAGGGGCGAGCAGTACTTC	CASSEWRGEQYF
once	TRBV12-2	-	TRBJ1-4	TGTGCAAGTCGCAGACGGACAGGGGTTAATGAAAAACTGTTTTTT	CASRRRTGVNEKLFF
-	TRBV7-9	-	TRBJ2-4	TGTGCCAGCAGTTGGGCGGGTGATCTAGCCAAAAACATTCAGTACTTC	CASSWAGDLAKNIQYF
once	TRBV5-1	TRBD1	TRBJ1-6	TGCGCCAGCAGCTTGGGACCACTACAGGGGAGTTCACCCCTCCACTTT	CASSLGPLQGSSPLHF
few	TRBV25-1	-	TRBJ2-5	TGTGCCAGCAGCATCCCAGGGAACCAAGAGACCCAGTACTTC	CASSIPGNQETQYF
-	TRBV13	-	TRBJ1-1	TGTGCCAGCAGCCCCAGTGGGCTGGGGAACACTGAAGCTTTCTTT	CASSPSGLGNTEAFF
-	TRBV4-2	-	TRBJ1-4	TGTGCCAGCAGCCAAGCGGGAGAGGGCCTAACTAATGAAAAACTGTTTTTT	CASSQAGEGLTNEKLFF
-	TRBV6-5	-	TRBJ2-5	TGTGCCAAAGGACAGCCCCAAGAGACCCAGTACTTC	CAKGQPQETQYF
-	TRBV7-9	-	TRBJ1-6	TGTGCCAGCAGCTTAGGGGGGGGCCATTCACCCCTCCACTTT	CASSLGGGHSPLHF
-	TRBV6-5	-	TRBJ1-1	TGTGCCAGCAGCCAACAGGGTTCGGGCACTGAAGCTTTCTTT	CASSQQGSGTEAFF
-	TRBV6-2/TRBV6-3	TRBD1	TRBJ2-7	TGTGCCAGCAGTTCGGCAGGGGGCTTCTACGAGCAGTACTTC	CASSSAGGFYEQYF
-	TRBV27	TRBD1	TRBJ2-1	TGTGCCAGCAGTGGCACAGGGGGCAATGAGCAGTTCTTC	CASSGTGGNEQFF
once	TRBV19	-	TRBJ1-2	TGTGCCAGTAAAGGTCTAGGGGCCAACTATGGCTACACCTTC	CASKGLGANYGYTF
-	TRBV2	-	TRBJ1-4	TGTGCCACCGAAGATCGGGTTTTAGGAAAACTGTTTTTT	CATEDRVLGKLFF
-	TRBV12-5	TRBD2	TRBJ2-5	TGTGCTAGTGGTGCCCCATGGTCCAGCGGGGGGGTGGGGACCCAGTACTTC	CASGAPWSSGGVGTQYF
-	TRBV6-5	-	TRBJ1-4	TGTGCCGCCGAAGGGGGGGAAGGGGGAATTGAAAAACTGTTTTTT	CAAEGGEGGIEKLFF
-	TRBV4-1	-	TRBJ1-2	TGCGCCCGCAGCCAAGGGGGGGGAAATGGCTACACCTTC	CARSQGGGNGYTF
-	TRBV3-1/TRBV3-2	-	TRBJ1-4	TGTGCCAGCAGCCCCATTGGTCGACTACTTAATGAAAAACTGTTTTTT	CASSPIGRLLNEKLFF